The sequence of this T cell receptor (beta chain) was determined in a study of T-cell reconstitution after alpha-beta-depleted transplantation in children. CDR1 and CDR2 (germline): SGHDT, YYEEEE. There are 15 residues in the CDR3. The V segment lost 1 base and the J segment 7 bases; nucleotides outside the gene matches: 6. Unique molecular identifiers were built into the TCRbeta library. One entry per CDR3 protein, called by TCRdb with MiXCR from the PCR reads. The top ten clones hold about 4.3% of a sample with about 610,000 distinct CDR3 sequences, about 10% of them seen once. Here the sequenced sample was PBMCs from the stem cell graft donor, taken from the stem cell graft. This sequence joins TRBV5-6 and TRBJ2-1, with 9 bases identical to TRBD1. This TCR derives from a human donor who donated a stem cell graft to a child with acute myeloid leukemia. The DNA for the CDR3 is TGTGCCAGCAGCTTGTCGTGGGGACAGGGTAATGAGCAGTTCTTC. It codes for CASSLSWGQGNEQFF.